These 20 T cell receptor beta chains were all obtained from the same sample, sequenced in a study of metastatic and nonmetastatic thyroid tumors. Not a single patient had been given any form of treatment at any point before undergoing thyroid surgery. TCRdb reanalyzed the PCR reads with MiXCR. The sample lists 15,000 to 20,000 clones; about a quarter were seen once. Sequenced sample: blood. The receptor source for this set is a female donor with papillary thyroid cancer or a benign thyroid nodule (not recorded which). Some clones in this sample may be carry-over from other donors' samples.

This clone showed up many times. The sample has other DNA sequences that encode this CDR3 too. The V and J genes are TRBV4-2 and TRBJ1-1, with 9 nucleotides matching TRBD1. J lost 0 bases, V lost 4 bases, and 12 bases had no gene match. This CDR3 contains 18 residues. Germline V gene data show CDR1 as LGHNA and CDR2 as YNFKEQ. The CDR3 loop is CASSPAAWTGAMNTEAFF. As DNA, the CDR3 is TGTGCCAGCAGCCCCGCGGCATGGACAGGGGCAATGAACACTGAAGCTTTCTTT.

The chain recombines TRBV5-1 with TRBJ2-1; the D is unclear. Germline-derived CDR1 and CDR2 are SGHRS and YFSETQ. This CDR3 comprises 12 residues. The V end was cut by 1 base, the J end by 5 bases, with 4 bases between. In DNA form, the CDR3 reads TGCGCCAGCAGCTTGACAGACAATGAGCAGTTCTTC. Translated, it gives CASSLTDNEQFF.

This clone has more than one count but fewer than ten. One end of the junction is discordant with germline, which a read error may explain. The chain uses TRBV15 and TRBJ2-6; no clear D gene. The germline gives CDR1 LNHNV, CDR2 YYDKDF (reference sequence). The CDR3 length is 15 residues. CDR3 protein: CATSLGCSVANVLTF. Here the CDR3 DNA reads TGTGCCACCAGCCTAGGTTGCTCTGTGGCCAACGTCCTGACTTTC.

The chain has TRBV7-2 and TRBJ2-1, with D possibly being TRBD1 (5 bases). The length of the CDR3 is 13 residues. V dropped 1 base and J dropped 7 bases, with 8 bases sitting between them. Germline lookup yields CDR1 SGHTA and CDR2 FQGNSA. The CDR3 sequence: CASSLVKGNEQFF. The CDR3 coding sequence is TGTGCCAGCAGCTTAGTCAAGGGGAATGAGCAGTTCTTC.

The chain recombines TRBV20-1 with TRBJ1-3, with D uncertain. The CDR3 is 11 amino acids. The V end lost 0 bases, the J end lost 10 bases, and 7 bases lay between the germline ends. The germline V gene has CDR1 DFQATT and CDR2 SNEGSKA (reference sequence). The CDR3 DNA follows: TGCAGTGCTAGAGATGGGATTACCATATATTTT. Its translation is CSARDGITIYF.

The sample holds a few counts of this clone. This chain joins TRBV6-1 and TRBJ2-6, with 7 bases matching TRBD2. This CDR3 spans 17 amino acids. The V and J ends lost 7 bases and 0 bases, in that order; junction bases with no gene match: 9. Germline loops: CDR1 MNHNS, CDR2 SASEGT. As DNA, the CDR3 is TGTGCCAGCACCCGAGCTAGCGGAGTCTCTGGGGCCAACGTCCTGACTTTC. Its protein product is CASTRASGVSGANVLTF.

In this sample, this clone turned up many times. CDR3 sequence reads: CASSLGSRGKNTYEQYF. The CDR3 DNA reads as TGTGCCAGCAGCTTAGGATCGCGGGGTAAGAATACCTACGAGCAGTACTTC. This sequence joins TRBV11-1 and TRBJ2-7; a possible D gene is TRBD2 (6 bases). V lost 1 base and J lost 2, with 18 bases in between. Per the germline V gene, CDR1 is SGHAT and CDR2 is FQDESV (reference sequence). This CDR3 contains 17 residues.

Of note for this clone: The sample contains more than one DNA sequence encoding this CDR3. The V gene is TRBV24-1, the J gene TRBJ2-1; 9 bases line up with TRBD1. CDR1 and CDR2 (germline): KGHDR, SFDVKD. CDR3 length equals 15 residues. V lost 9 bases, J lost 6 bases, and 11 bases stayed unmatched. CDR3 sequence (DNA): TGTGCCACCTCTTACGGGACAGGGACCTTCAATGAGCAGTTCTTC. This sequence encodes CATSYGTGTFNEQFF.

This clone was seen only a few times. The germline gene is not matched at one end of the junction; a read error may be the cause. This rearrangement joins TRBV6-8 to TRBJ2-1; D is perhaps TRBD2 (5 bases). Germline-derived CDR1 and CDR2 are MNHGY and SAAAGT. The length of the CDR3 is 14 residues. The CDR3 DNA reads TGCGCCAGTTCAGGTACTAGGTACCACAATGAGCAGTTCTTC. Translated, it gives CASSGTRYHNEQFF.

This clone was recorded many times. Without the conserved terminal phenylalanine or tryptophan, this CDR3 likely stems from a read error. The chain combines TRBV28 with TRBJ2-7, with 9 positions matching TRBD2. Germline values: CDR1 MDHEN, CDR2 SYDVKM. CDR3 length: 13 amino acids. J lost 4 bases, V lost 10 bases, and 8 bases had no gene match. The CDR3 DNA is TGTGCCAACAGCGATAGCGGGAGTTACGAGCAGTACCTC. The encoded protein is CANSDSGSYEQYL.

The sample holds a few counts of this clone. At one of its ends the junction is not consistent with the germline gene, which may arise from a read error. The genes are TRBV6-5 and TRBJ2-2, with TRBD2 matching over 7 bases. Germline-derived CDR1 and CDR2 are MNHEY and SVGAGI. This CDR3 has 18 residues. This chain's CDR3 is CASSYSGGFEASTGERFF. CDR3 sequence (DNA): TGTGCCAGCAGTTACTCGGGAGGGTTTGAGGCTAGCACCGGGGAGCGGTTTTTT.

The CDR3 is CASTVRDHSDSYEQYF. The CDR3 DNA reads TGTGCCAGCACAGTCCGGGACCACTCCGACTCCTACGAGCAGTACTTC. This rearrangement joins TRBV6-5 to TRBJ2-7; D tentatively reads TRBD1 or TRBD2 (5 bases each). Per the germline V gene, CDR1 is MNHEY and CDR2 is SVGAGI. The CDR3 has 16 amino acids. V was shortened by 7 bases and J by 0 bases, with 19 bases between the two germline ends.

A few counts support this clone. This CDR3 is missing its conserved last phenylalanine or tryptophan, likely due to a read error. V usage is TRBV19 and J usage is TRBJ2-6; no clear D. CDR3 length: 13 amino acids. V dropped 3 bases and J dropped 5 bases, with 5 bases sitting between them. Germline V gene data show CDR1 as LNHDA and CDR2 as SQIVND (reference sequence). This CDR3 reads CASSMGWANVLTL. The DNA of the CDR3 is TGTGCCAGTAGTATGGGGTGGGCCAACGTCCTGACTCTC.

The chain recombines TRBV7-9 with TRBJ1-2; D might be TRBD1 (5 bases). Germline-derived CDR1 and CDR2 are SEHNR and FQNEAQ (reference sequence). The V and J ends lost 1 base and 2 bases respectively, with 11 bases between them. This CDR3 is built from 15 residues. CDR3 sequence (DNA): TGTGCCAGCAGCTTAGGACATACAGGAAACTATGGCTACACCTTC. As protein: CASSLGHTGNYGYTF.

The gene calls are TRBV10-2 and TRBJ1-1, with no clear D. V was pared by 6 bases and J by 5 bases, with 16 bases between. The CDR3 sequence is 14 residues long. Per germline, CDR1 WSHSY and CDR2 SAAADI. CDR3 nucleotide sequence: TGCGCCAGCAGGTCCGAACTTCACGAGACTGAAGCTTTCTTT. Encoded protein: CASRSELHETEAFF.

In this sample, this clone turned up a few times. CDR3 protein: CSARNTGGGTEAFF. For the CDR3, the DNA is TGCAGTGCTAGGAACACAGGGGGCGGCACTGAAGCTTTCTTT. The chain recombines TRBV20-1 with TRBJ1-1, with 9 bases fitting TRBD1. The V segment lost 3 bases and the J segment 4 bases; nucleotides outside the gene matches: 6. CDR1 is DFQATT and CDR2 is SNEGSKA in the germline V gene (reference sequence). This CDR3 has 14 residues.

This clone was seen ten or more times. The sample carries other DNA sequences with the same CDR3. CDR3 amino acids: CASSLGVGGEETQYF. The CDR3 DNA sequence: TGTGCCAGCAGCTTAGGGGTCGGTGGGGAAGAGACCCAGTACTTC. The chain is built from TRBV7-2 and TRBJ2-5, with D hard to call. CDR1 SGHTA and CDR2 FQGNSA come from the germline V gene. The V gene lost 1 base and the J gene lost 3 bases, with 12 bases spanning the gap. This CDR3 has 15 residues.

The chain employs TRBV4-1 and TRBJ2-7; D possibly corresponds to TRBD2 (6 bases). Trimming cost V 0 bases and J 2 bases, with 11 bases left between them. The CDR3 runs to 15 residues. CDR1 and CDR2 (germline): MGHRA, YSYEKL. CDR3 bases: TGCGCCAGCAGCCAAGATGGGGCGGGGACCTACGAGCAGTACTTC. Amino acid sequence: CASSQDGAGTYEQYF.

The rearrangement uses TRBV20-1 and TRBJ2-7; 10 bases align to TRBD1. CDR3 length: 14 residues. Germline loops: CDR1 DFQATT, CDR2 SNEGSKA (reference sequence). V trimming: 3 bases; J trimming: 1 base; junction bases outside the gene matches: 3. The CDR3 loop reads CSARDRGLSYEQYF. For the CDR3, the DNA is TGCAGTGCTAGGGACAGGGGGTTGTCCTACGAGCAGTACTTC.

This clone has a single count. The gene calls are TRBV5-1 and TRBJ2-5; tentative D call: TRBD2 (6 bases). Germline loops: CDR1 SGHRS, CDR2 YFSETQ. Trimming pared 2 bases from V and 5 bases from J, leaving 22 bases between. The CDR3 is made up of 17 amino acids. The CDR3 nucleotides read TGCGCCAGCAGCTTTGGCGCCGGGGAGGCCATTATGGAGACCCAGTACTTC. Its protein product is CASSFGAGEAIMETQYF.